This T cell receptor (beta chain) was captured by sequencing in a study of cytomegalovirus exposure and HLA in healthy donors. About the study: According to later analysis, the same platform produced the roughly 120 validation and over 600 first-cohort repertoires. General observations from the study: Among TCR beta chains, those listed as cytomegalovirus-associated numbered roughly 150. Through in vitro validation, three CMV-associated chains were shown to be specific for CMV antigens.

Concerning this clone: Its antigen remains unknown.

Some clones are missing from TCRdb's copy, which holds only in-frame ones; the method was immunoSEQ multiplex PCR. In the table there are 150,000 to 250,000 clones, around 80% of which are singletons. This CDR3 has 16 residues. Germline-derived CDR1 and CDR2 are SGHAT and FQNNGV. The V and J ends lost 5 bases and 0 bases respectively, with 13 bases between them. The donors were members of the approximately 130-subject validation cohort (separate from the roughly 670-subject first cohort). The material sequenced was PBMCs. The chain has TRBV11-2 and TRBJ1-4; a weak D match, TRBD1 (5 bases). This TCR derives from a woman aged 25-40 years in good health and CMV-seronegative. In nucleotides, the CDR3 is TGTGCCAGCAGCCGCAATCAGGGATCAACTAATGAAAAACTGTTTTTT. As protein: CASSRNQGSTNEKLFF.